The 18 T cell receptor beta chains given below trace back to one sample, sequenced in a study of CD8 T cells in ankylosing spondylitis. From the 5' RACE reads, TCRdb called clonotypes with MiXCR, one entry per CDR3 protein. Found here are a few hundred thousand distinct CDR3 sequences, about 6.7% of them singletons; the top ten hold 14%. Findings of the study overall: A TCR beta motif of several highly homologous variants appeared characteristic of ankylosing spondylitis blood.

Their cognate antigens are unknown. Input material: blood, either unsorted or a sorted T cell fraction (not recorded which). The source of these receptors is a male donor with ankylosing spondylitis.

This clonotype was seen at least ten times. The V call is TRBV28, the J call TRBJ2-7; 8 positions agree with TRBD1. This CDR3 spans 14 amino acids. Per the germline V gene, CDR1 is MDHEN and CDR2 is SYDVKM. The V gene end was trimmed by 6 bases and the J gene end by 3 bases; junction bases not matched to a gene: 7. This CDR3 reads CASRVQGGNYEQYF. The CDR3 DNA reads as TGTGCCAGCAGAGTACAGGGGGGTAACTACGAGCAGTACTTC.

The rearrangement uses TRBV20-1 and TRBJ2-1; maybe TRBD1 (5 bases). The germline V gene has CDR1 DFQATT and CDR2 SNEGSKA (reference sequence). Trimming took off 3 bases at V and 5 bases at J, with 11 bases between the two ends. The CDR3 sequence is 13 residues long. CDR3 nucleotide sequence: TGCAGTGCTAGGGCATGGGGCAACAATGAGCAGTTCTTC. Amino acids: CSARAWGNNEQFF.

This rearrangement joins TRBV4-1 to TRBJ2-3; 7 bases align to TRBD1. V was clipped by 6 bases and J by 1 base; unmatched bases: 7. In germline, CDR1 is MGHRA, CDR2 YSYEKL. The CDR3 length is 15 residues. The CDR3 coding sequence is TGCGCCAGCAGGCCGACAGGGTGGGGCACAGATACGCAGTATTTT. It codes for CASRPTGWGTDTQYF.

This clonotype was seen repeatedly, ten times or more. The gene calls are TRBV11-2 and TRBJ2-1, with D perhaps matching TRBD1 or TRBD2 (6 bases each). Germline CDR1 is SGHAT and CDR2 is FQNNGV. V gave up 2 bases and J gave up 0 bases, with 11 bases separating them. The CDR3 runs to 16 residues. The CDR3 DNA sequence: TGTGCCAGCAGCTTATTAGGGGGGAGCTCCTACAATGAGCAGTTCTTC. This codes for CASSLLGGSSYNEQFF.

This clonotype was seen a handful of times. The chain carries TRBV9 and TRBJ2-1, with D unclear. Germline CDR1 and CDR2: SGDLS and YYNGEE. The V end lost 3 bases, the J end lost 7 bases, and 5 bases lay between the germline ends. CDR3 length equals 11 residues. CDR3: CASSGTNEQFF. The CDR3 region has the DNA TGTGCCAGCAGCGGAACTAATGAGCAGTTCTTC.

This clonotype has a count of ten or more. V usage is TRBV6-1 and J usage is TRBJ1-2; D possibly corresponds to TRBD1 (5 bases). Germline CDR1 reads MNHNS; CDR2 reads SASEGT. Trimming took off 7 bases at V and 4 bases at J, with 16 bases between the two ends. CDR3 length: 14 residues. CDR3 coding DNA: TGTGCCAGCACTGAGATTCAGGGAGGCTATGGCTACACCTTC. This translates into CASTEIQGGYGYTF.

This clonotype was counted many times. The V call is TRBV7-8, the J call TRBJ2-1; D perhaps matches TRBD2 (6 bases). The CDR3 is made up of 16 amino acids. With 6 bases removed from V and 7 bases from J, the gap between germline ends came to 22 bases. Germline V gene lookup returns CDR1 SGHVS and CDR2 FQNEAQ. The CDR3 protein is CASRRKPGEAGNEQFF. The DNA for the CDR3 is TGTGCCAGCAGGAGAAAACCGGGAGAGGCGGGGAATGAGCAGTTCTTC.

The rearrangement links TRBV9 to TRBJ2-1; 7 bases are a match to TRBD2. CDR3 length: 12 amino acids. The trim removed 6 bases at V and 9 bases at J, leaving 6 bases unmatched. Per germline, CDR1 SGDLS and CDR2 YYNGEE. The CDR3 coding sequence is TGTGCCAGCATGGGGGAGGGCCCTGAGCAGTTCTTC. Translation: CASMGEGPEQFF.

This clonotype was picked up a small number of times. The rearrangement joins TRBV29-1 to TRBJ2-5, with TRBD1 as a possible D gene (6 bases). The CDR3 runs 15 residues. Between the trimmed V and J ends, which lost 2 bases and 2 bases, there was a span of 15 bases. Germline V lookup: CDR1 SQVTM, CDR2 ANQGSEA. CDR3 protein: CSVELLTGRQETQYF. The CDR3 region has the DNA TGCAGCGTTGAACTCCTGACAGGCCGACAAGAGACCCAGTACTTC.

The V gene is TRBV15, the J gene TRBJ1-1; tentatively, D is TRBD1 (5 bases). Germline V gene lookup returns CDR1 LNHNV and CDR2 YYDKDF (reference sequence). This CDR3 is built from 14 residues. Trimming left V 7 bases short and J 0 bases short, with 12 bases between. The CDR3: CATTPGRLNTEAFF. The CDR3 bases are TGTGCCACCACCCCGGGGCGCCTGAACACTGAAGCTTTCTTT.

There are many counts of this clonotype. The chain is built from TRBV11-1 and TRBJ1-1; D ambiguous. The CDR3 runs 13 residues. Germline V gene data show CDR1 as SGHAT and CDR2 as FQDESV (reference sequence). The V end lost 10 bases, the J end lost 1 base, and 13 bases lay between the germline ends. CDR3 region: CATDKLSNTEAFF. The CDR3 DNA follows: TGTGCCACAGACAAGCTCTCGAACACTGAAGCTTTCTTT.

This clonotype was counted at least ten times. The chain recombines TRBV27 with TRBJ1-2, with D hard to call. The CDR3 is 13 amino acids. Trimming cost V 3 bases and J 4 bases, with 9 bases left between them. CDR1 is MNHEY and CDR2 is SMNVEV in the germline V gene (reference sequence). In DNA, the CDR3 is TGTGCCAGCAGTTTCGGTCTTAGCTATGGCTACACCTTC. As protein: CASSFGLSYGYTF.

This clonotype was seen ten or more times. The CDR3 DNA reads TGTGCCAGCAGCTTAGACGTAGTACAGGGAGTATCCGGGGAGCTGTTTTTT. It yields the protein CASSLDVVQGVSGELFF. V gene TRBV7-9 combines with J gene TRBJ2-2, with D possibly matching TRBD1 (6 bases). CDR1 is SEHNR and CDR2 is FQNEAQ in the germline V gene (reference sequence). Trimming took 1 base from V and 6 from J, leaving 18 bases between them. This CDR3 region has 17 residues.

The table lists this clonotype with many counts. The chain carries TRBV11-2 and TRBJ1-5; no clear D gene. Trimming left V 0 bases short and J 2 bases short, with 14 bases between. The germline CDR1 and CDR2 sequences are SGHAT and FQNNGV. The CDR3 runs to 17 residues. CDR3 sequence: CASSLEALPRGNQPQHF. DNA of the CDR3: TGTGCCAGCAGCTTAGAGGCTCTTCCGAGGGGCAATCAGCCCCAGCATTTT.

This clonotype was seen at least ten times. This sequence joins TRBV6-1 and TRBJ2-7; 9 nucleotides agree with TRBD2. Trimming removed 6 bases from V and 2 bases from J; junction bases left unmatched: 8. The CDR3 consists of 15 residues. Germline CDR1 and CDR2: MNHNS and SASEGT. CDR3 nucleotide sequence: TGTGCCAGCAGCCACACTAGCGGGCCCACCTACGAGCAGTACTTC. Translation gives CASSHTSGPTYEQYF.

The table lists this clonotype with many counts. The rearrangement links TRBV7-8 to TRBJ2-7; 9 bases align to TRBD1. Germline assignment: CDR1 SGHVS and CDR2 FQNEAQ. The CDR3 runs to 16 residues. After removal of 2 bases from V and 0 bases from J, the junction contained 5 bases not matched to a gene. For the CDR3, the DNA is TGTGCCAGCAGCTTATTGTCGGGACAGGGCTCCTACGAGCAGTACTTC. As protein: CASSLLSGQGSYEQYF.

About this clonotype: A much larger clone is a single base away; this may be a read error. The chain has TRBV7-9 and TRBJ2-2; D may be TRBD1 (6 bases). Germline lookup yields CDR1 SEHNR and CDR2 FQNEAQ (reference sequence). V lost 2 bases and J 0 bases, leaving 10 bases between the germline ends. The CDR3 is 16 residues long. CDR3: CASSLSRGTNTGELFF. DNA of the CDR3: TGTGCCAGCAGCTTATCCAGGGGCACGAACACCGGGGAGCTGTTTTTT.

The V and J genes are TRBV19 and TRBJ2-1; 12 bases fit TRBD2. The CDR3 extends over 16 amino acids. The germline CDR1 and CDR2 sequences are LNHDA and SQIVND (reference sequence). Germline trimming cut 3 bases from V and 8 bases from J; bases unmatched to any gene: 8. The CDR3 DNA reads TGTGCCAGTAGTATTGGTTGGACTAGCGGGACCGATGAGCAGTTCTTC. Translating gives CASSIGWTSGTDEQFF.